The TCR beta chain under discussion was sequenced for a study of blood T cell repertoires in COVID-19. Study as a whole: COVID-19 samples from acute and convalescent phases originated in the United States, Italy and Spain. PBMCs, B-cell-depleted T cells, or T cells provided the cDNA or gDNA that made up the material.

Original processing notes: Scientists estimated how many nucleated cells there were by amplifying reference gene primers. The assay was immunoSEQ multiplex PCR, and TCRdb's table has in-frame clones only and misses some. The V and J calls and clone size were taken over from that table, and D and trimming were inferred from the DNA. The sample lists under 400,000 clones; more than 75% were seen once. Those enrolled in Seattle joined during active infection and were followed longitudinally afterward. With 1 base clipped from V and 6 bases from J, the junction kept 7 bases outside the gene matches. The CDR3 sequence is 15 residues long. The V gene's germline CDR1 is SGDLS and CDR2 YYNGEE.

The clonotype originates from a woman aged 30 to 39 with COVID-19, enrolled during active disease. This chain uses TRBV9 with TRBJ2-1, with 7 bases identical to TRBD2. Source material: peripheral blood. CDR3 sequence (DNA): TGTGCCAGCAGCGTATGGGGACTACCAGGCAATGAGCAGTTCTTC. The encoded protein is CASSVWGLPGNEQFF.